Shown below are 19 T cell receptor beta chains from a single sample sequenced in a study of blood T cell repertoires in COVID-19. Some clones are missing from TCRdb's copy, which holds only in-frame ones; the method was immunoSEQ multiplex PCR. The top ten hold 3.5% to 4.5% of the sample, which has a few hundred thousand clones, roughly 90% seen once. The sample taken for sequencing was peripheral blood. The receptors here all came from a woman between 45 and 60 years old with active or convalescent COVID-19.

As regards this clone: Other DNA sequences in this specimen translate into the identical CDR3. The rearrangement uses TRBV3-1 (or the pseudogene TRBV3-2) and TRBJ1-6, with TRBD1 matching over 8 bases. The V segment lost 1 base and the J segment 6 bases; nucleotides outside the gene matches: 2. The CDR3 contains 15 residues. Germline CDR1 reads LGHDT; CDR2 reads YNNKEL (reference sequence). CDR3 DNA sequence: TGTGCCAGCAGCCAAGGGACAGGGCTTAATTCACCCCTCCACTTT. It codes for CASSQGTGLNSPLHF.

The rearrangement uses TRBV5-1 and TRBJ1-1, with D possibly TRBD1 on 6 matching bases. V was clipped by 4 bases and J by 3 bases, with 13 bases between them. The CDR3 has 14 amino acids. Per germline, CDR1 SGHRS and CDR2 YFSETQ. The CDR3: CASSRNRADTEAFF. In DNA form, the CDR3 reads TGCGCCAGCAGCAGAAACAGGGCGGACACTGAAGCTTTCTTT.

The chain couples TRBV5-1 to TRBJ1-1, with a tentative D call TRBD1 (6 bases). The germline gives CDR1 SGHRS, CDR2 YFSETQ. CDR3 length equals 14 residues. Trimming took off 3 bases at V and 1 base at J, with 10 bases between the two ends. The CDR3 is CASSSQGWNTEAFF. The CDR3 nucleotides are TGCGCCAGCAGCTCCCAGGGGTGGAACACTGAAGCTTTCTTT.

The chain combines TRBV11-2 with TRBJ2-3; D not certain. This CDR3 is 14 amino acids long. V dropped 5 bases and J dropped 1 base, with 10 bases sitting between them. Germline CDR1 reads SGHAT; CDR2 reads FQNNGV. The CDR3, as DNA: TGTGCCAGCAGCATTAGTAAACGCACAGATACGCAGTATTTT. It specifies CASSISKRTDTQYF.

V usage is TRBV24-1 and J usage is TRBJ1-3, with D maybe TRBD1 (5 bases). The germline V and J ends were trimmed by 2 bases and 3 bases, with 13 bases remaining between them. CDR3 length equals 16 residues. Looked up from germline, CDR1 is KGHDR and CDR2 is SFDVKD. The CDR3 DNA reads TGTGCCACCAGTGATTCGAACCCCAGGGATGGAAACACCATATATTTT. Translating gives CATSDSNPRDGNTIYF.

The chain links TRBV2 to TRBJ1-4, with TRBD1 matching 11 bases. V lost 6 bases to trimming and J lost 7 bases; unmatched junction nucleotides: 1. Per the germline V gene, CDR1 is SNHLY and CDR2 is FYNNEI. This CDR3 spans 13 amino acids. The DNA for the CDR3 is TGTGCCAGCAGGGGACAGGGGGGTGAAAAACTGTTTTTT. It yields the protein CASRGQGGEKLFF. Full variable domain (rest looked up from reference TRBV2 and TRBJ1-4): EPEVTQTPSHQVTQMGQEVILRCVPISNHLYFYWYRQILGQKVEFLVSFYNNEISEKSEIFDDQFSVERPDGSNFTLKIRSTKLEDSAMYFCASRGQGGEKLFFGSGTQLSVL.

The chain carries TRBV3-1 (or the pseudogene TRBV3-2) and TRBJ1-2; D unclear. The CDR3 contains 13 residues. CDR1 LGHDT and CDR2 YNNKEL come from the germline V gene (reference sequence). V was pared by 0 bases and J by 7 bases, with 9 bases between. For the CDR3, the DNA is TGTGCCAGCAGCCAAGAAACGTACATTGGCTACACCTTC. Translated: CASSQETYIGYTF.

The V and J genes are TRBV2 and TRBJ2-2, with D unresolved. V gave up 0 bases and J gave up 2 bases, with 7 bases separating them. The CDR3 consists of 15 residues. Germline loops: CDR1 SNHLY, CDR2 FYNNEI. Here the CDR3 DNA reads TGTGCCAGCAGTGAAGCGCACACAAACACCGGGGAGCTGTTTTTT. Translating it yields CASSEAHTNTGELFF.

DNA for the CDR3: TGTGCCAGCAGCCCGGGTCACTCCATGAACACTGAAGCTTTCTTT. Its translation is CASSPGHSMNTEAFF. The rearrangement joins TRBV7-2 to TRBJ1-1; D call uncertain. The CDR3 is 15 amino acids. V lost 5 bases and J 0 bases, leaving 13 bases between the germline ends. Germline V gene data show CDR1 as SGHTA and CDR2 as FQGNSA.

The chain carries TRBV5-6 and TRBJ1-2; 10 positions match TRBD1. The germline V gene encodes CDR1 SGHDT and CDR2 YYEEEE. The ends lost 2 bases at V and 3 bases at J; junction bases unmatched: 4. CDR3 length: 15 residues. DNA of the CDR3: TGTGCCAGCAGCTTCTGGGACAGGGGATACTATGGCTACACCTTC. Its protein product is CASSFWDRGYYGYTF. Together with reference TRBV5-6 and TRBJ1-2, the CDR3 gives the full variable domain: DAGVTQSPTHLIKTRGQQVTLRCSPKSGHDTVSWYQQALGQGPQFIFQYYEEEERQRGNFPDRFSGHQFPNYSSELNVNALLLGDSALYLCASSFWDRGYYGYTFGSGTRLTVV.

This sequence joins TRBV6-4 and TRBJ2-1; 8 bases agree with TRBD1. The germline V gene encodes CDR1 MRHNA and CDR2 SNTAGT. The J segment lost 9 bases and the V segment lost 6 bases, leaving 7 bases of the junction unmatched. The CDR3 has 13 residues. CDR3 coding DNA: TGTGCCAGCAGCCCGACAGGGGAGGCTGAGCAGTTCTTC. Its translation: CASSPTGEAEQFF.

This chain joins TRBV6-1 and TRBJ2-4, with D possibly TRBD1 on 5 matching bases. The CDR3 runs 15 residues. Germline V gene sequence: CDR1 MNHNS, CDR2 SASEGT. Between the trimmed V and J ends, which lost 2 bases and 0 bases, there was a span of 8 bases. CDR3 loop: CASSEQGLAKNIQYF. The CDR3 bases are TGTGCCAGCAGTGAACAGGGTTTAGCCAAAAACATTCAGTACTTC.

J is TRBJ2-4 and V is TRBV5-4; TRBD1 is a possible D gene (6 bases). Trimming pared 5 bases from V and 0 bases from J, leaving 12 bases between. The CDR3 runs 15 residues. Germline V CDR1 and CDR2: SGHNT, YYREEE (reference sequence). CDR3 sequence (DNA): TGTGCCAGCAGATCGGACAGTTTAGCCAAAAACATTCAGTACTTC. Protein: CASRSDSLAKNIQYF.

The chain couples TRBV28 to TRBJ2-7; 15 positions agree with TRBD2. This CDR3 spans 14 amino acids. Germline assignment: CDR1 MDHEN and CDR2 SYDVKM. The J segment lost 7 bases and the V segment lost 6 bases, leaving 4 bases of the junction unmatched. CDR3 residues: CASSPGTSGREQYF. CDR3 in DNA: TGTGCCAGCAGCCCCGGGACTAGCGGGAGGGAGCAGTACTTC.

This chain joins TRBV19 and TRBJ1-1; the match to TRBD1 covers 7 bases. The length of the CDR3 is 15 residues. After removal of 6 bases from V and 3 bases from J, the junction contained 10 bases not matched to a gene. Germline-derived CDR1 and CDR2 are LNHDA and SQIVND (reference sequence). The CDR3 here is CASRERTGWDTEAFF. The CDR3 coding sequence is TGTGCCAGTAGGGAACGGACAGGTTGGGACACTGAAGCTTTCTTT.

The V and J genes are TRBV5-6 and TRBJ1-5; TRBD1 aligns across 7 bases. With V trimmed by 0 bases and J by 0 bases, 6 bases remained unmatched. The CDR3 is 17 amino acids. Germline-derived CDR1 and CDR2 are SGHDT and YYEEEE. The CDR3 DNA reads as TGTGCCAGCAGCTTGGACAGGGGAATCTATAGCAATCAGCCCCAGCATTTT. This gives the protein CASSLDRGIYSNQPQHF.

V gene TRBV18 combines with J gene TRBJ1-5; the match to TRBD1 covers 7 bases. Germline V gives CDR1 KGHSH, CDR2 LQKENI. The length of the CDR3 is 15 residues. V was clipped by 3 bases and J by 3 bases; unmatched bases: 5. DNA for the CDR3: TGTGCCAGCTCACCGGCAGGGGGTAACAATCAGCCCCAGCATTTT. This sequence encodes CASSPAGGNNQPQHF.

The chain has TRBV6-5 and TRBJ1-1; D is undetermined. CDR3 length: 13 amino acids. The germline gives CDR1 MNHEY, CDR2 SVGAGI. Trimming took off 7 bases at V and 3 bases at J, with 12 bases between the two ends. Here the CDR3 DNA reads TGTGCCAGCAAGGTACCCGGGGACACTGAAGCTTTCTTT. It encodes CASKVPGDTEAFF.

CDR3 in DNA: TGTGCCTGGAGTCTTTCCACAGGAGGGTACGAGCAGTACTTC. Its protein product is CAWSLSTGGYEQYF. The rearrangement links TRBV30 to TRBJ2-7; D is possibly TRBD2 (6 bases). The V gene's germline CDR1 is GTSNPN and CDR2 SVGIG (reference sequence). V was clipped by 2 bases and J by 4 bases, with 15 bases between them. The CDR3 runs to 14 residues.